The sequence of this T cell receptor (beta chain) was determined in a study of neurological immune-mediated disorders. Points from the study as a whole: When repertoires were grouped phylogenetically, those of 18 of 34 multiple sclerosis patients fell into one related-CDR3 cluster, a possible signature. None of the CDR3 amino acid sequences found in expanded clones was shared across subjects. This suggests that the TCR-beta repertoires were private in all groups.

5'RACE with 10-nucleotide random UMIs generated the cDNA. TCRdb itself ran the 5' RACE reads through MiXCR, one entry per CDR3 protein. The sample includes approximately 84,000 distinct CDR3 sequences, about 4.3% seen only once; the top ten take approximately 5.7%. Time point indicated: longitudinal time-point 3. For the unsorted libraries, 2 million PBMCs stored at -80 C served as input. This clonotype has ten or more counts. Antigen unknown. The sequenced sample was PBMCs. The receptor's source is a woman aged 60-70 years with multiple sclerosis.

In DNA form, the CDR3 reads TGTGCCAGCAGCCAAGCAGCGGGGGTTTCCCAAGAGACCCAGTACTTC. It is translated as CASSQAAGVSQETQYF. The V call is TRBV3-1, the J call TRBJ2-5, with 8 bases identical to TRBD2. The CDR3 runs 16 residues. Germline values: CDR1 LGHDT, CDR2 YNNKEL (reference sequence). V was clipped by 1 base and J by 1 base; unmatched bases: 5.